Shown below are 24 T cell receptor beta chains from a single sample sequenced in a study of blood T cell repertoires in COVID-19. Profiled with immunoSEQ multiplex PCR; TCRdb holds only in-frame clones, not every one. The repertoire holds about 40,000 clones, with around nine tenths as singletons. Sequencing input: peripheral blood. Source of these receptors: a woman aged 70-85 years with acute or convalescent COVID-19.

The chain links TRBV6-1 to TRBJ1-2, with D tentatively TRBD1 (6 bases). The V gene lost 5 bases and the J gene lost 0 bases, with 13 bases spanning the gap. Germline CDR1 and CDR2: MNHNS and SASEGT. The CDR3 spans 15 residues. The CDR3 loop is CASSPRQDSNYGYTF. CDR3 sequence (DNA): TGTGCCAGCAGTCCGAGACAGGATTCTAACTATGGCTACACCTTC.

The genes are TRBV6-2 or TRBV6-3 and TRBJ2-2; 11 nucleotides align to TRBD2. CDR1 is MNHEY and CDR2 is SVGEGT in the germline V gene. The CDR3 has 16 amino acids. The V segment lost 5 bases and the J segment 8 bases; nucleotides outside the gene matches: 10. The CDR3 DNA is TGTGCCAGCAGTCCCCCACGTAGCGGGGGGGTTGGGGAGCTGTTTTTT. Amino acid sequence: CASSPPRSGGVGELFF.

The chain carries TRBV7-3 and TRBJ2-4, with a weak D call TRBD2 (5 bases). This CDR3 is built from 14 residues. The germline V gene encodes CDR1 SGHTA and CDR2 FQGTGA. Trimming pared 8 bases from V and 0 bases from J, leaving 11 bases between. CDR3 loop: CASGSGVAKNIQYF. The CDR3, as DNA: TGTGCCAGCGGGAGCGGAGTAGCCAAAAACATTCAGTACTTC.

The CDR3 loop is CASSQPPSGGYNEQFF. In DNA form, the CDR3 reads TGTGCCAGCAGCCAGCCCCCTAGCGGGGGGTACAATGAGCAGTTCTTC. The chain recombines TRBV3-1 (or the pseudogene TRBV3-2) with TRBJ2-1; 11 nucleotides agree with TRBD2. Germline V lookup: CDR1 LGHDT, CDR2 YNNKEL (reference sequence). The junction had 5 bases not matched to a gene; V was cut back by 3 bases and J by 4 bases. The CDR3 consists of 16 residues.

This clone appeared once. V and J are TRBV3-1 (or the pseudogene TRBV3-2) and TRBJ1-2, with 8 nucleotides matching TRBD1. V shed 4 bases, J shed 7 bases, and the junction held 8 bases outside the gene matches. The CDR3 consists of 14 residues. CDR1 and CDR2 (germline): LGHDT, YNNKEL (reference sequence). The CDR3 nucleotides are TGTGCCAGCAGCCTTAACCAGGGGGCAGGTGGCTACACCTTC. The encoded protein is CASSLNQGAGGYTF.

The chain couples TRBV6-5 to TRBJ1-3, with TRBD1 as a possible D gene (6 bases). Between the trimmed V and J ends, which lost 4 bases and 4 bases, there was a span of 8 bases. This CDR3 spans 13 amino acids. CDR1 and CDR2 from the germline V gene are MNHEY and SVGAGI. The CDR3 is CASSSGEGNTIYF. The CDR3 bases are TGTGCCAGCAGTTCAGGGGAGGGAAACACCATATATTTT.

The chain is built from TRBV10-3 and TRBJ2-2; 8 nucleotides line up with TRBD1. Germline trimming cut 6 bases from V and 6 bases from J; bases unmatched to any gene: 15. Per the germline V gene, CDR1 is ENHRY and CDR2 is SYGVKD. The CDR3 consists of 17 residues. The DNA of the CDR3 is TGTGCCATCAGCCAGTGGGGGGCAGGGGGCGATGCCGGGGAGCTGTTTTTT. Translated: CAISQWGAGGDAGELFF.

The chain recombines TRBV6-2 or TRBV6-3 with TRBJ2-1, with TRBD2 matching 13 bases. Germline CDR1 reads MNHEY; CDR2 reads SVGEGT. This CDR3 contains 15 residues. V gave up 5 bases and J gave up 8 bases; unmatched junction bases: 6. The DNA of the CDR3 is TGTGCCAGCAGTAACGGACTAGCGGGAGCTCATGAGCAGTTCTTC. Amino acids: CASSNGLAGAHEQFF.

This clone came up once. This sequence joins TRBV11-3 and TRBJ2-1, with D perhaps matching TRBD1 (6 bases). The CDR3 spans 13 residues. Trimming left V 4 bases short and J 8 bases short, with 12 bases between. CDR1 and CDR2 from the germline V gene are SGHNT and YENEEA. The chain's CDR3 is CASSSQGIYEQFF. CDR3 sequence (DNA): TGTGCCAGCAGCTCTCAGGGGATCTATGAGCAGTTCTTC.

V usage is TRBV7-2 and J usage is TRBJ1-5; D gene unclear. Germline loops: CDR1 SGHTA, CDR2 FQGNSA. The ends were cut back, 1 base at V and 7 bases at J, with 8 bases in the middle. The CDR3 is made up of 13 amino acids. CDR3 region: CASSLGSRQPQHF. The CDR3 DNA sequence: TGTGCCAGCAGCTTAGGGTCCAGGCAGCCCCAGCATTTT.

The V and J genes are TRBV7-2 and TRBJ1-4; no firm D call. The CDR3 sequence is 16 residues long. Germline CDR1 SGHTA, CDR2 FQGNSA. Trimming took off 1 base at V and 8 bases at J, with 17 bases between the two ends. CDR3 amino acids: CASSLGFGNSGEKLFF. As DNA, the CDR3 is TGTGCCAGCAGCTTAGGTTTCGGCAACTCAGGAGAAAAACTGTTTTTT.

This clone was observed a few times. This rearrangement joins TRBV3-1 (or the pseudogene TRBV3-2) to TRBJ1-2; tentative D call: TRBD1 (5 bases). CDR1 LGHDT and CDR2 YNNKEL come from the germline V gene (reference sequence). There are 15 residues in the CDR3. Trimming removed 1 base at V and 0 bases at J, with 9 bases between. This CDR3 is CASSQGQIPNYGYTF. In nucleotides, the CDR3 is TGTGCCAGCAGCCAAGGACAGATACCTAACTATGGCTACACCTTC.

The gene calls are TRBV19 and TRBJ2-1, with D unresolved. The CDR3 covers 14 residues. From germline, CDR1 is LNHDA and CDR2 SQIVND (reference sequence). Trimming shortened V by 3 bases and J by 5 bases, and 11 bases separated the two germline ends. The CDR3 DNA is TGTGCCAGTAGTATGTTGCAGGCAGACAATGAGCAGTTCTTC. Amino acids: CASSMLQADNEQFF.

The V gene is TRBV13, the J gene TRBJ2-7; the D gene is possibly TRBD2 (6 bases). V lost 5 bases to trimming and J lost 12 bases, with 17 bases between them. Per germline, CDR1 PRHDT and CDR2 FYEKMQ (reference sequence). The CDR3 has 12 amino acids. CDR3 coding DNA: TGTGCCAGCAGCCTCGGGACTGGGCAACCGTACGTC. It codes for CASSLGTGQPYV.

V usage is TRBV6-6 and J usage is TRBJ1-2, with 7 bases aligning to TRBD1. V lost 5 bases to trimming and J lost 8 bases; unmatched junction nucleotides: 8. There are 13 residues in the CDR3. Germline V gene sequence: CDR1 MNHNY, CDR2 SVGAGI (reference sequence). CDR3 protein: CASSNRTGEGYTF. The CDR3 nucleotides read TGTGCCAGCAGTAACAGGACAGGTGAAGGCTACACCTTC.

The V and J genes are TRBV7-9 and TRBJ2-6; perhaps TRBD1 as D (6 bases). CDR3 length equals 16 residues. Trimming pared 5 bases from V and 1 base from J, leaving 12 bases between. Germline V gene lookup returns CDR1 SEHNR and CDR2 FQNEAQ (reference sequence). CDR3 nucleotide sequence: TGTGCCAGCAGCGAGGGGGTTCTGTCTGGGGCCAACGTCCTGACTTTC. It translates to CASSEGVLSGANVLTF.

For the CDR3, the DNA is TGTGCCAGCAGCTTCGGACTAGCGGGGCAAGAGACCCAGTACTTC. This codes for CASSFGLAGQETQYF. V usage is TRBV5-4 and J usage is TRBJ2-5; TRBD2 matches at 12 bases. Germline loops: CDR1 SGHNT, CDR2 YYREEE (reference sequence). The CDR3 has 15 amino acids. V gave up 2 bases and J gave up 2 bases; unmatched junction bases: 1.

The J gene is TRBJ2-2, the V gene TRBV7-2; 9 bases are shared with TRBD2. Germline V gene lookup returns CDR1 SGHTA and CDR2 FQGNSA. Trimming cost V 5 bases and J 0 bases; bases outside gene matches: 10. The CDR3 is 18 amino acids. CDR3 amino acids: CASSPRVAGDSNTGELFF. The DNA for the CDR3 is TGTGCCAGCAGCCCCAGGGTAGCGGGGGACTCGAACACCGGGGAGCTGTTTTTT.

The gene calls are TRBV19 and TRBJ1-6; maybe TRBD1 (5 bases). The germline V gene encodes CDR1 LNHDA and CDR2 SQIVND (reference sequence). V shed 3 bases and J shed 5 bases, with 8 bases lying between them. The CDR3 length is 14 residues. The CDR3 sequence is CASSIRVDNSPLHF. In nucleotides, the CDR3 is TGTGCCAGTAGTATCAGGGTCGATAATTCACCCCTCCACTTT.

The chain carries TRBV6-2 or TRBV6-3 and TRBJ1-5, with D possibly TRBD1 on 5 matching bases. CDR3 size: 16 residues. Trimming took off 4 bases at V and 6 bases at J, with 19 bases between the two ends. Germline loops: CDR1 MNHEY, CDR2 SVGEGT. CDR3 bases: TGTGCCAGCAGTTCCCCCGGCAGGGCCGAAGCTCAGCCCCAGCATTTT. Its protein is CASSSPGRAEAQPQHF.

V gene TRBV7-9 combines with J gene TRBJ2-2; D gene ambiguous. CDR1 and CDR2 (germline): SEHNR, FQNEAQ (reference sequence). V was trimmed by 1 base and J by 6 bases, leaving 6 bases between them. The CDR3 is 13 residues long. CDR3 nucleotides: TGTGCCAGCAGCTTAGGAGTTTCCGGGGAGCTGTTTTTT. The encoded protein is CASSLGVSGELFF. Full variable domain (remainder filled in from reference TRBV7-9 and TRBJ2-2): DTGVSQNPRHKITKRGQNVTFRCDPISEHNRLYWYRQTLGQGPEFLTYFQNEAQLEKSRLLSDRFSAERPKGSFSTLEIQRTEQGDSAMYLCASSLGVSGELFFGEGSRLTVL.

The chain employs TRBV3-1 (or the pseudogene TRBV3-2) and TRBJ2-2, with unresolved D. Germline CDR1 and CDR2: LGHDT and YNNKEL (reference sequence). CDR3 size: 13 residues. Trimming took off 0 bases at V and 6 bases at J, with 5 bases between the two ends. DNA for the CDR3: TGTGCCAGCAGCCAAGACTTTTCCGGGGAGCTGTTTTTT. This gives the protein CASSQDFSGELFF.

The table lists this clone with a count of one. The V call is TRBV7-2, the J call TRBJ2-1; 11 bases map to TRBD2. There are 16 residues in the CDR3. With 6 bases clipped from V and 9 bases from J, the junction kept 13 bases outside the gene matches. Germline V gene data show CDR1 as SGHTA and CDR2 as FQGNSA. CDR3 region: CASSSSHLAGGSEQFF. CDR3 bases: TGTGCCAGCAGTTCTTCCCATCTAGCGGGAGGAAGTGAGCAGTTCTTC.

The chain couples TRBV4-1 to TRBJ2-4, with 10 bases that match TRBD2. Trimming cost V 0 bases and J 6 bases; bases outside gene matches: 5. CDR3 size: 16 residues. The germline V gene encodes CDR1 MGHRA and CDR2 YSYEKL. The CDR3 coding sequence is TGCGCCAGCAGCCAAGATCTCGCTAGCGGGGGAAACATTCAGTACTTC. Protein sequence: CASSQDLASGGNIQYF.